One sample yielded the 28 T cell receptor beta chains listed below, sequenced in a study of T-cell memory formation after mild COVID-19. From the 5' RACE reads, TCRdb called clonotypes with MiXCR, one entry per CDR3 protein. The sample contains 450,000 or so distinct CDR3 sequences, approximately 25% of which appear only once. The source material was PBMCs or a T cell subset sorted from them (not recorded which). All receptors come from an adult woman who had mild COVID-19 (a few samples of this study predate the infection). Cell type and time point are not known.

Many counts were recorded for this clonotype. This chain uses TRBV29-1 with TRBJ2-3, with a possible D match to TRBD1 (6 bases). The V gene lost 5 bases and the J gene lost 0 bases, with 15 bases spanning the gap. The CDR3 loop spans 15 amino acids. From germline, CDR1 is SQVTM and CDR2 ANQGSEA. The CDR3 spells CSVTPQGKSTDTQYF. Here the CDR3 DNA reads TGCAGCGTTACTCCGCAGGGGAAGAGCACAGATACGCAGTATTTT.

In this sample, this clonotype turned up a few times. The chain joins TRBV6-5 to TRBJ1-1, with D maybe TRBD1 (6 bases). Germline assignment: CDR1 MNHEY and CDR2 SVGAGI. This CDR3 has 13 residues. V was cut by 2 bases and J by 8 bases, with 12 bases left in between. The CDR3 sequence is CASSYQTGAEAFF. CDR3 sequence (DNA): TGTGCCAGCAGTTACCAGACAGGAGCCGAAGCTTTCTTT.

This clonotype has a handful of counts. The rearrangement uses TRBV20-1 and TRBJ1-3; TRBD1 is a possible D gene (6 bases). V lost 6 bases to trimming and J lost 4 bases, with 13 bases between them. The CDR3 loop spans 13 amino acids. Germline CDR1 is DFQATT and CDR2 is SNEGSKA (reference sequence). CDR3 loop: CSATGLGGNTIYF. CDR3 bases: TGCAGTGCAACAGGGCTGGGAGGAAACACCATATATTTT.

The gene calls are TRBV27 and TRBJ2-1, with 8 positions matching TRBD2. The CDR3 runs 15 residues. V gave up 3 bases and J gave up 4 bases; unmatched junction bases: 5. From germline, CDR1 is MNHEY and CDR2 SMNVEV (reference sequence). CDR3 coding DNA: TGTGCCAGCAGTTTCGGAGCGGGGGAATACAATGAGCAGTTCTTC. Translated: CASSFGAGEYNEQFF.

The rearrangement uses TRBV6-2 or TRBV6-3 and TRBJ2-7; D ambiguous. This CDR3 comprises 13 residues. The germline V gene encodes CDR1 MNHEY and CDR2 SVGEGT. V shed 7 bases and J shed 6 bases, with 16 bases lying between them. The CDR3 nucleotides are TGTGCCAGCAAGATGGGGTACAGAGTCGAGCAGTACTTC. This gives the protein CASKMGYRVEQYF.

The rearrangement links TRBV24-1 to TRBJ2-3; tentatively, D is TRBD2 (5 bases). The V and J ends lost 5 bases and 4 bases respectively, with 12 bases between them. CDR3 size: 14 residues. CDR1 KGHDR and CDR2 SFDVKD come from the germline V gene. CDR3: CATSGRGRADTQYF. The CDR3 DNA is TGTGCCACCAGTGGCCGGGGAAGGGCAGATACGCAGTATTTT.

The V and J genes are TRBV29-1 and TRBJ2-1; no clear D gene. Germline V lookup: CDR1 SQVTM, CDR2 ANQGSEA. V lost 6 bases and J lost 2, with 14 bases in between. There are 14 residues in the CDR3. The CDR3 region is CSVAVVTPYNEQFF. CDR3 DNA sequence: TGCAGCGTGGCCGTAGTGACGCCCTACAATGAGCAGTTCTTC.

This clonotype appeared a few times. The chain combines TRBV18 with TRBJ2-1; TRBD2 matches at 12 bases. Trimming cost V 6 bases and J 5 bases; bases outside gene matches: 14. This CDR3 is 18 amino acids long. Germline V lookup: CDR1 KGHSH, CDR2 LQKENI. Here the CDR3 DNA reads TGTGCCAGCTCTCGACTAGCGGGGGCAACGATCGGCCACAATGAGCAGTTCTTC. This codes for CASSRLAGATIGHNEQFF.

This clonotype came up a few times. The chain couples TRBV9 to TRBJ2-7; either TRBD1 or TRBD2 may fit D (5 bases each). Trimming pared 3 bases from V and 1 base from J, leaving 8 bases between. The CDR3 extends over 13 amino acids. The germline CDR1 and CDR2 sequences are SGDLS and YYNGEE. CDR3 coding DNA: TGTGCCAGCAGCGGAGGGGCTTCCTACGAGCAGTACTTC. Its translation: CASSGGASYEQYF.

This clonotype was found a few times. V and J are TRBV4-1 and TRBJ2-7, with D possibly matching TRBD2 (5 bases). CDR3 size: 15 residues. CDR1 and CDR2 from the germline V gene are MGHRA and YSYEKL. V lost 4 bases and J lost 3, with 16 bases in between. CDR3 sequence reads: CASSLKPGEGYEQYF. The CDR3 bases are TGCGCCAGCAGCCTCAAGCCGGGCGAGGGCTACGAGCAGTACTTC.

This clonotype turned up a few times. This sequence joins TRBV9 and TRBJ2-3; 10 nucleotides line up with TRBD2. J gave up 0 bases and V 4 bases, and 8 bases lay outside the gene matches. Germline loops: CDR1 SGDLS, CDR2 YYNGEE. The CDR3 sequence is 17 residues long. CDR3 sequence: CASSLEGLAISTDTQYF. CDR3 sequence (DNA): TGTGCCAGCAGCCTTGAGGGACTAGCGATTAGCACAGATACGCAGTATTTT.

This clonotype was observed a handful of times. The chain employs TRBV9 and TRBJ2-2; D is uncertain. The V gene's germline CDR1 is SGDLS and CDR2 YYNGEE. The CDR3 length is 16 residues. With 1 base removed from V and 2 bases from J, the gap between germline ends came to 12 bases. CDR3 sequence (DNA): TGTGCCAGCAGCGTATCCGGGCAGCCTAACACCGGGGAGCTGTTTTTT. Its protein is CASSVSGQPNTGELFF. Supplemented by reference TRBV9 and TRBJ2-2, the full variable domain reads DSGVTQTPKHLITATGQRVTLRCSPRSGDLSVYWYQQSLDQGLQFLIQYYNGEERAKGNILERFSAQQFPDLHSELNLSSLELGDSALYFCASSVSGQPNTGELFFGEGSRLTVL.

The V and J genes are TRBV7-6 and TRBJ2-1, with 12 bases fitting TRBD2. The germline gives CDR1 SGHVS, CDR2 FNYEAQ. There are 16 residues in the CDR3. Trimming at V came to 2 bases and at J to 6 bases, leaving 5 bases not matched to a gene. The CDR3 spells CASSLSGLAGGNEQFF. In nucleotides, the CDR3 is TGTGCCAGCAGCTTATCGGGACTAGCGGGCGGCAATGAGCAGTTCTTC.

This clonotype was counted only a few times. This rearrangement joins TRBV5-1 to TRBJ2-3, with TRBD1 identical over 7 bases. Unmatched junction bases numbered 6, after V lost 6 bases and J lost 2 bases. Germline V gene data show CDR1 as SGHRS and CDR2 as YFSETQ. The length of the CDR3 is 14 residues. As DNA, the CDR3 is TGCGCCAGCACCCTGACAGGGTACACAGATACGCAGTATTTT. Amino acids: CASTLTGYTDTQYF.

The chain carries TRBV30 and TRBJ2-2; D remains unclear. CDR3 length equals 10 residues. Germline V lookup: CDR1 GTSNPN, CDR2 SVGIG (reference sequence). The ends were cut back, 2 bases at V and 5 bases at J, with 0 bases in the middle. The CDR3 DNA follows: TGTGCCTGGAGTACCGGGGAGCTGTTTTTT. Amino acid sequence: CAWSTGELFF.

As for this clonotype: The junction differs from germline at one of its ends, possibly a read error. V usage is TRBV7-7 and J usage is TRBJ2-5; 9 bases are a match to TRBD1. This CDR3 has 16 amino acids. The germline gives CDR1 SSHAT, CDR2 FNYEAQ (reference sequence). This chain's CDR3 is CASSLTPGQGYETQYF. The CDR3, as DNA: TGTGCTAGCAGCCTCACCCCGGGACAGGGTTACGAGACCCAGTACTTC.

CDR3 bases: TGTGCCACCGGAGGGCCACCAGGAAACACCATATATTTT. Its translation: CATGGPPGNTIYF. V and J are TRBV15 and TRBJ1-3; no definite D call. The CDR3 sequence is 13 residues long. V gave up 8 bases and J gave up 4 bases, with 12 bases separating them. Germline assignment: CDR1 LNHNV and CDR2 YYDKDF (reference sequence).

The chain joins TRBV5-5 to TRBJ2-7, with a possible D match to TRBD2 (7 bases). The germline V gene encodes CDR1 SGHKS and CDR2 YYEKEE (reference sequence). Trimming took off 7 bases at V and 0 bases at J, with 20 bases between the two ends. The CDR3 has 16 residues. The DNA of the CDR3 is TGTGCCAGCCAAGAGATGGAGGGGGGGAGCTCCTACGAGCAGTACTTC. Residues: CASQEMEGGSSYEQYF.

This clonotype has more than one count but fewer than ten. The chain links TRBV4-2 to TRBJ2-7, with 7 nucleotides matching TRBD2. This CDR3 is built from 16 residues. In germline, CDR1 is LGHNA, CDR2 YNFKEQ. V dropped 4 bases and J dropped 2; count of bases not matched to a gene: 11. The CDR3 here is CASSPPGGTMPYEQYF. The DNA of the CDR3 is TGTGCCAGCAGCCCCCCCGGGGGGACGATGCCCTACGAGCAGTACTTC.

Details on this clonotype: With a much larger clone just one base away, this may be a read error. This chain joins TRBV7-2 and TRBJ2-3; 9 nucleotides line up with TRBD1. From germline, CDR1 is SGHTA and CDR2 FQGNSA. This CDR3 has 14 amino acids. V lost 5 bases, J lost 10 bases, and 10 bases stayed unmatched. CDR3 residues: CASSRGQGSDPQYF. The DNA for the CDR3 is TGTGCCAGCAGCCGGGGACAGGGATCGGATCCGCAGTATTTT.

The rearrangement uses TRBV6-5 and TRBJ1-1; D uncertain. The CDR3 has 13 residues. Germline V gene data show CDR1 as MNHEY and CDR2 as SVGAGI. Trimming shortened V by 6 bases and J by 7 bases, and 15 bases separated the two germline ends. The CDR3 here is CASRINSGNEAFF. In nucleotides, the CDR3 is TGTGCCAGCAGAATCAATTCCGGGAATGAAGCTTTCTTT.

The gene calls are TRBV23-1 and TRBJ1-2, with 11 positions matching TRBD1. TRBV23-1 is an open reading frame, and its role is uncertain. This CDR3 spans 17 amino acids. V dropped 4 bases and J dropped 3; count of bases not matched to a gene: 10. The CDR3 protein is CASSRPGQGVRHYGYTF. CDR3 DNA: TGCGCCAGCAGTCGACCGGGACAGGGGGTTCGGCACTATGGCTACACCTTC.

This clonotype was recorded a few times. This chain links TRBV11-3 with TRBJ2-3; no clear D. The germline V and J ends were trimmed by 1 base and 4 bases, with 9 bases remaining between them. The CDR3 totals 14 residues. In germline, CDR1 is SGHNT, CDR2 YENEEA. CDR3 nucleotide sequence: TGTGCCAGCAGCTTAGGGATAGGAGCAGATACGCAGTATTTT. Translated, it gives CASSLGIGADTQYF.

The chain is built from TRBV30 and TRBJ2-3; 9 positions match TRBD1. There are 15 residues in the CDR3. The germline V gene encodes CDR1 GTSNPN and CDR2 SVGIG (reference sequence). The junction had 12 bases not matched to a gene; V was cut back by 6 bases and J by 5 bases. DNA for the CDR3: TGTGCCTGCCGGAAGGGGGACAGGGATCAAGATACGCAGTATTTT. It codes for CACRKGDRDQDTQYF. The full variable domain, completed using reference TRBV30 and TRBJ2-3, is SQTIHQWPATLVQPVGSPLSLECTVEGTSNPNLYWYRQAAGRGLQLLFYSVGIGQISSEVPQNLSASRPQDRQFILSSKKLLLSDSGFYLCACRKGDRDQDTQYFGPGTRLTVL.

This clonotype was seen a handful of times. The rearrangement links TRBV30 to TRBJ2-2; 12 bases map to TRBD2. The V gene's germline CDR1 is GTSNPN and CDR2 SVGIG (reference sequence). The CDR3 contains 17 residues. The V and J ends lost 0 bases and 5 bases, in that order; junction bases with no gene match: 7. CDR3 DNA sequence: TGTGCCTGGAGTGTAGCTAGCGGGAGGGCCGGAACCGGGGAGCTGTTTTTT. It translates to CAWSVASGRAGTGELFF.

This clonotype was counted between two and nine times. V usage is TRBV7-9 and J usage is TRBJ2-4, with D hard to call. There are 13 residues in the CDR3. V was pared by 5 bases and J by 5 bases, with 10 bases between. The germline CDR1 and CDR2 sequences are SEHNR and FQNEAQ (reference sequence). CDR3: CASSGGGQNIQYF. DNA for the CDR3: TGTGCCAGCAGCGGTGGCGGACAAAACATTCAGTACTTC.

The chain is built from TRBV4-3 and TRBJ1-6; no firm D call. The CDR3 loop spans 14 amino acids. The V and J ends lost 8 bases and 10 bases respectively, with 18 bases between them. Per the germline V gene, CDR1 is LGHNA and CDR2 is YSLEER. The CDR3 DNA reads TGCGCCAGCTCGGAGACTGAGTCTGGATCACCCCTCCACTTT. Translation gives CASSETESGSPLHF.

This sequence joins TRBV10-3 and TRBJ2-1; TRBD1 matches at 9 bases. In germline, CDR1 is ENHRY, CDR2 SYGVKD. V shed 3 bases and J 5 bases; nucleotides not matched to a gene: 5. This CDR3 comprises 15 residues. In DNA, the CDR3 is TGTGCCATCAGTGACTTGGACAGGGGAGACAATGAGCAGTTCTTC. Amino acid sequence: CAISDLDRGDNEQFF.